Below, 11 T cell receptor beta chains from the same sample are listed, as sequenced in a study of T cell repertoires in cytomegalovirus infection. Their recognized antigens are unknown. TCRdb analysed the reads with MiXCR anew, one entry per CDR3 protein. In the table there are around 800,000 distinct CDR3 sequences, 32% of which are singletons. This sample comprised cultured CD8+ T cells from PBMCs, obtained from culture after CMV antigen stimulation. The receptors stem from a human donor in good health (CMV status not recorded). Some clones in this sample may be carry-over from other donors' samples.

The chain recombines TRBV7-9 with TRBJ2-1; 7 bases line up with TRBD2. The CDR3 covers 15 residues. The germline gives CDR1 SEHNR, CDR2 FQNEAQ (reference sequence). Losses at the gene ends were 4 bases for V and 5 bases for J; bases not matched to a gene: 8. This CDR3 reads CASSSELARHNEQFF. The DNA for the CDR3 is TGTGCCAGCAGCTCTGAACTAGCGCGACACAATGAGCAGTTCTTC. The whole variable domain, filled in from reference TRBV7-9 and TRBJ2-1, reads DTGVSQNPRHKITKRGQNVTFRCDPISEHNRLYWYRQTLGQGPEFLTYFQNEAQLEKSRLLSDRFSAERPKGSFSTLEIQRTEQGDSAMYLCASSSELARHNEQFFGPGTRLTVL.

J is TRBJ2-2 and V is TRBV10-3; tentatively, D is TRBD2 (6 bases). V lost 10 bases, J lost 7 bases, and 28 bases lay in between. The CDR3 is made up of 17 amino acids. Germline V gene lookup returns CDR1 ENHRY and CDR2 SYGVKD. DNA of the CDR3: TGTGCCACCGCGGCCCCCCGCACGGGGGAAGTTATCGGGGAGCTGTTTTTT. Its protein is CATAAPRTGEVIGELFF.

There are a few counts of this clonotype. The rearrangement uses TRBV28 and TRBJ2-1; D unresolved. Trimming pared 6 bases from V and 2 bases from J, leaving 14 bases between. Germline lookup yields CDR1 MDHEN and CDR2 SYDVKM. The length of the CDR3 is 15 residues. Here the CDR3 DNA reads TGTGCCAGCAGACCGAATCTGATCGCCTACAATGAGCAGTTCTTC. It translates to CASRPNLIAYNEQFF.

This clonotype has at least ten counts. The genes are TRBV7-8 and TRBJ2-1; D possibly corresponds to TRBD2 (7 bases). Germline V gives CDR1 SGHVS, CDR2 FQNEAQ. Trimming cost V 0 bases and J 4 bases, with 16 bases left between them. This CDR3 region has 17 residues. Here the CDR3 DNA reads TGTGCCAGCAGCTTAGCTATGGGGGGGGGCCATTACAATGAGCAGTTCTTC. Protein sequence: CASSLAMGGGHYNEQFF.

This clonotype was seen a few times. The V and J genes are TRBV7-9 and TRBJ2-1, with D uncertain. Germline lookup yields CDR1 SEHNR and CDR2 FQNEAQ (reference sequence). The V end was cut by 4 bases, the J end by 9 bases, with 10 bases between. The CDR3 runs 12 residues. The CDR3 coding sequence is TGTGCCAGCAGCTACCACTTTGGTGAGCAGTTCTTC. Translation: CASSYHFGEQFF.

J is TRBJ1-1 and V is TRBV6-8; D is unclear. Germline CDR1 is MNHGY and CDR2 is SAAAGT. The germline V and J ends were trimmed by 2 bases and 10 bases, with 8 bases remaining between them. The CDR3 extends over 11 amino acids. The CDR3 DNA follows: TGTGCCAGCAGTTACGGGCAGGTAGCTTTCTTT. Encoded protein: CASSYGQVAFF.

The chain employs TRBV7-9 and TRBJ1-1; 8 nucleotides line up with TRBD1. The germline CDR1 and CDR2 sequences are SEHNR and FQNEAQ (reference sequence). The junction had 3 bases not matched to a gene; V was cut back by 5 bases and J by 1 base. CDR3 length: 14 residues. CDR3 DNA: TGTGCCAGCAGCAAGACAGGGGCGAACACTGAAGCTTTCTTT. Translated, it gives CASSKTGANTEAFF. The full variable domain, with the rest looked up from reference TRBV7-9 and TRBJ1-1, is DTGVSQNPRHKITKRGQNVTFRCDPISEHNRLYWYRQTLGQGPEFLTYFQNEAQLEKSRLLSDRFSAERPKGSFSTLEIQRTEQGDSAMYLCASSKTGANTEAFFGQGTRLTVV.

This clonotype was found a few times. One end of the junction fails to match germline, which may point to a read error. V and J are TRBV28 and TRBJ2-6; no clear D gene. This CDR3 contains 14 residues. Germline assignment: CDR1 MDHEN and CDR2 SYDVKM. CDR3 loop: CASTDRSGTNVLTF. The CDR3 DNA follows: TGTGCCAGCACCGATCGTTCTGGGACCAACGTCCTGACTTTC. The complete variable domain, with remaining parts taken from reference TRBV28 and TRBJ2-6, reads DVKVTQSSRYLVKRTGEKVFLECVQDMDHENMFWYRQDPGLGLRLIYFSYDVKMKEKGDIPEGYSVSREKKERFSLILESASTNQTSMYLCASTDRSGTNVLTFGAGSRLTVL.

CDR3 loop: CASSPLENTIYF. For the CDR3, the DNA is TGTGCCAGCAGCCCCCTCGAAAACACCATATATTTT. The V call is TRBV7-9, the J call TRBJ1-3; D call uncertain. V dropped 5 bases and J dropped 6 bases, with 8 bases sitting between them. The germline CDR1 and CDR2 sequences are SEHNR and FQNEAQ (reference sequence). The CDR3 runs 12 residues.

This clonotype was found a few times. This chain joins TRBV29-1 and TRBJ1-2; D uncertain. This CDR3 has 14 residues. The germline CDR1 and CDR2 sequences are SQVTM and ANQGSEA. Trimming pared 5 bases from V and 7 bases from J, leaving 20 bases between. CDR3: CSVPVGGLTAGYTF. For the CDR3, the DNA is TGCAGCGTTCCCGTGGGAGGTCTAACGGCTGGCTACACCTTC.

This clonotype was observed a few times. The chain joins TRBV19 to TRBJ1-4; tentatively, D is TRBD1 (6 bases). CDR1 LNHDA and CDR2 SQIVND come from the germline V gene (reference sequence). Between the trimmed V and J ends, which lost 3 bases and 0 bases, there was a span of 17 bases. The CDR3 length is 18 residues. The CDR3 nucleotides read TGTGCCAGTAGTATGCGGTTGGGACACCTTACAACTAATGAAAAACTGTTTTTT. Translation: CASSMRLGHLTTNEKLFF.